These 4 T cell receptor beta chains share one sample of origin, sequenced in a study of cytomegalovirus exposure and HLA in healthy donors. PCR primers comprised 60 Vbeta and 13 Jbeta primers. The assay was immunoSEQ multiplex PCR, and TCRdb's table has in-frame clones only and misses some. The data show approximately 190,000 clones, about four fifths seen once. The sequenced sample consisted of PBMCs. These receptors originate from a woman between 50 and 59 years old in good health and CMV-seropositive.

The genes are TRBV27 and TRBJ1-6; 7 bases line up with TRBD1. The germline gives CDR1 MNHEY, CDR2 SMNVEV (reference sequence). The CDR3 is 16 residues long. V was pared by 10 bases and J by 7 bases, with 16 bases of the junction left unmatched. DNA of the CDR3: TGTGCCACCCATTGGGACAGAACCATGGGAAATTCACCCCTCCACTTT. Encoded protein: CATHWDRTMGNSPLHF.

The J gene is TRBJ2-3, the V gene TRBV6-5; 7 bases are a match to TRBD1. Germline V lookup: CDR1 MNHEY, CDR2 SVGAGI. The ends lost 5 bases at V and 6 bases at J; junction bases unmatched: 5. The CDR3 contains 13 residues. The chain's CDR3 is CASSDRVADTQYF. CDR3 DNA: TGTGCCAGCAGTGACAGGGTGGCCGATACGCAGTATTTT.

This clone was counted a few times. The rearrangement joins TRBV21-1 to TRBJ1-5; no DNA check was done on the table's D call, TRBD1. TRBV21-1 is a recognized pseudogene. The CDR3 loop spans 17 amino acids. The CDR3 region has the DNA TGTGCCAGCAGCCCTCCCGGTAAAGGGGGCTCGAATCAGCCCCAGCATTTT. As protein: CASSPPGKGGSNQPQHF.

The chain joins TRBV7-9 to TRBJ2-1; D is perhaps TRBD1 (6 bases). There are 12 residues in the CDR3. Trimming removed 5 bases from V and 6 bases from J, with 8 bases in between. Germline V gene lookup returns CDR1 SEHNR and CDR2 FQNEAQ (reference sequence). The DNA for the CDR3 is TGTGCCAGCAGCCCACAGGGCAATGAGCAGTTCTTC. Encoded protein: CASSPQGNEQFF.